These 15 T cell receptor beta chains share one sample of origin, sequenced in a study of beta chain features in type 1 diabetes listed by TCRdb under 2018. Libraries were prepared through the immunoSEQ multiplex PCR assay. The entire isolated RNA was reverse transcribed using the High Capacity cDNA Reverse Transcription Kit, and thus expressed TCRB transcripts were sequenced. TCRdb provides this immuneACCESS table in a form limited to in-frame rearrangements. Some clones are lacking; in checked studies, under half of them reflect an unresolved V gene, and why the rest are absent is not known. The sample contains about 320,000 clones, 14% of them found a single time. The ten largest account for under 8.5% of the sample. Sequenced input: central memory CD4+ T cells from blood. These TCRs come from a man aged 25 to 40 in good health.

This clone was detected only a few times. The chain joins TRBV30 to TRBJ2-4; D remains unclear. Germline-derived CDR1 and CDR2 are GTSNPN and SVGIG (reference sequence). The CDR3 is 13 residues long. The V gene lost 1 base and the J gene lost 0 bases, with 4 bases spanning the gap. This chain's CDR3 is CAWSGIAKNIQYF. The CDR3 DNA reads TGTGCCTGGAGTGGGATAGCCAAAAACATTCAGTACTTC. The whole variable domain, filled in from reference TRBV30 and TRBJ2-4, reads SQTIHQWPATLVQPVGSPLSLECTVEGTSNPNLYWYRQAAGRGLQLLFYSVGIGQISSEVPQNLSASRPQDRQFILSSKKLLLSDSGFYLCAWSGIAKNIQYFGAGTRLSVL.

This clone was picked up many times. The chain uses TRBV28 and TRBJ2-7; 9 nucleotides line up with TRBD1. V trimming: 5 bases; J trimming: 9 bases; junction bases outside the gene matches: 8. Germline V gene lookup returns CDR1 MDHEN and CDR2 SYDVKM. CDR3 length: 13 residues. In DNA, the CDR3 is TGTGCCAGCAGTCGGGGACAGGGTTTTGCGCAGTACGTC. Translation: CASSRGQGFAQYV.

In this sample, this clone turned up a few times. The V and J genes are TRBV2 and TRBJ2-2; D gene uncertain. Germline CDR1 SNHLY, CDR2 FYNNEI. V was shortened by 0 bases and J by 3 bases, with 5 bases between the two germline ends. The CDR3 is 14 amino acids. Here the CDR3 DNA reads TGTGCCAGCAGTGAAGCTAGGTACACCGGGGAGCTGTTTTTT. Its translation: CASSEARYTGELFF.

This clone was seen a few times. This chain connects TRBV28 to TRBJ1-2, with TRBD1 identical over 7 bases. The CDR3 consists of 13 residues. The V gene end was trimmed by 3 bases and the J gene end by 8 bases; junction bases not matched to a gene: 6. CDR1 MDHEN and CDR2 SYDVKM come from the germline V gene. CDR3: CASSLEQGRGYTF. The CDR3 bases are TGTGCCAGCAGTTTGGAACAGGGGAGGGGCTACACCTTC.

This clone was picked up a small number of times. This sequence joins TRBV29-1 and TRBJ1-1; D gene uncertain. V was shortened by 7 bases and J by 6 bases, with 12 bases between the two germline ends. This CDR3 has 11 amino acids. Germline V gives CDR1 SQVTM, CDR2 ANQGSEA. CDR3 DNA sequence: TGCAGCGATAAAACCGGCGCTGAAGCTTTCTTT. Translated: CSDKTGAEAFF.

A remark on this clone: Germline is not matched at one junction end, which may reflect a read error. The gene calls are TRBV5-1 and TRBJ2-3; 11 positions match TRBD2. CDR3 length: 17 residues. Per germline, CDR1 SGHRS and CDR2 YFSETQ. CDR3 in amino acids: CASSRGTSGRNTDTQCF. The CDR3 DNA reads TGCGCCAGCAGCAGGGGGACTAGCGGACGAAACACAGATACGCAGTGTTTT.

This chain links TRBV9 with TRBJ2-1; D is uncertain. Trimming pared 0 bases from V and 0 bases from J, leaving 13 bases between. This CDR3 has 17 residues. Germline assignment: CDR1 SGDLS and CDR2 YYNGEE. The CDR3 here is CASSVGPYRRSYNEQFF. CDR3 nucleotide sequence: TGTGCCAGCAGCGTAGGTCCCTACCGCCGCTCCTACAATGAGCAGTTCTTC.

This clone was recorded a few times. The V call is TRBV6-5, the J call TRBJ1-5; TRBD1 matches at 8 bases. In germline, CDR1 is MNHEY, CDR2 SVGAGI. This CDR3 has 15 amino acids. Losses at the gene ends were 5 bases for V and 6 bases for J; bases not matched to a gene: 9. DNA for the CDR3: TGTGCCAGCAGTAAACAGGGGGAGTTCGGTCAGCCCCAGCATTTT. This codes for CASSKQGEFGQPQHF.

This clone was picked up a small number of times. DNA of the CDR3: TGCGCCAGCAGCGAGACAGGGAAGGTCGGTCAGCCCCAGCATTTT. Translating it yields CASSETGKVGQPQHF. The chain is built from TRBV5-1 and TRBJ1-5; 7 nucleotides match TRBD1. The CDR3 has 15 amino acids. Germline V gives CDR1 SGHRS, CDR2 YFSETQ. J was trimmed by 6 bases and V by 4 bases; bases with no gene match: 10.

This clone showed up just a few times. The rearrangement uses TRBV27 and TRBJ1-6; 9 bases line up with TRBD1. This CDR3 has 17 amino acids. The junction had 9 bases not matched to a gene; V was cut back by 2 bases and J by 7 bases. CDR1 is MNHEY and CDR2 is SMNVEV in the germline V gene (reference sequence). CDR3 nucleotide sequence: TGTGCCAGCAGTTTACGAACGGGACAGGGCCGGAATTCACCCCTCCACTTT. It encodes CASSLRTGQGRNSPLHF.

V gene TRBV5-4 combines with J gene TRBJ1-2, with D uncertain. Trimming removed 0 bases at V and 4 bases at J, with 10 bases between. CDR3 length: 14 residues. The germline V gene has CDR1 SGHNT and CDR2 YYREEE (reference sequence). The CDR3 here is CASSLAVSPYGYTF. In nucleotides, the CDR3 is TGTGCCAGCAGCTTGGCAGTAAGCCCCTATGGCTACACCTTC.

This clone was seen only a few times. Other DNA sequences in this specimen translate into the identical CDR3. This rearrangement joins TRBV4-3 to TRBJ2-3; 8 positions match TRBD2. CDR3 length equals 14 residues. The J segment lost 4 bases and the V segment lost 4 bases, leaving 4 bases of the junction unmatched. CDR1 is LGHNA, CDR2 YSLEER, per germline. This CDR3 is CASSPGGAADTQYF. CDR3 coding DNA: TGCGCCAGCAGCCCCGGGGGGGCCGCAGATACGCAGTATTTT.

The rearrangement links TRBV9 to TRBJ2-5; possible D gene TRBD2, 5 bases. Germline loops: CDR1 SGDLS, CDR2 YYNGEE. Trimming pared 0 bases from V and 5 bases from J, leaving 17 bases between. The CDR3 runs 16 residues. The CDR3 region has the DNA TGTGCCAGCAGCGTAGATTTAACACTAGTGGGGGAGACCCAGTACTTC. Translated, it gives CASSVDLTLVGETQYF.

This clone showed up just a few times. CDR3 residues: CASSIRGDSGANVLTF. CDR3 nucleotides: TGTGCCAGTAGTATCCGCGGTGACTCTGGGGCCAACGTCCTGACTTTC. This chain joins TRBV19 and TRBJ2-6; D gene ambiguous. Trimming stripped 3 bases from V and 0 bases from J, with 9 bases between. The CDR3 length is 16 residues. Germline CDR1 reads LNHDA; CDR2 reads SQIVND (reference sequence). Full variable domain (missing parts from reference TRBV19 and TRBJ2-6): DGGITQSPKYLFRKEGQNVTLSCEQNLNHDAMYWYRQDPGQGLRLIYYSQIVNDFQKGDIAEGYSVSREKKESFPLTVTSAQKNPTAFYLCASSIRGDSGANVLTFGAGSRLTVL.

Concerning this clone itself: This sample includes further DNA sequences coding for the same CDR3. The genes are TRBV6-5 and TRBJ2-7; D unresolved. The CDR3 is 13 residues long. The germline V gene has CDR1 MNHEY and CDR2 SVGAGI. V was trimmed by 5 bases and J by 4 bases, leaving 12 bases between them. CDR3 in DNA: TGTGCCAGCAGTGATCGCGGACGGTACGAGCAGTACTTC. This sequence encodes CASSDRGRYEQYF.